These 12 T cell receptor beta chains were sequenced from one sample in a study of blood T cell repertoires in COVID-19. Only in-frame clones appear in the TCRdb table, and some are missing; sequencing was by immunoSEQ multiplex PCR. The sample carries around 160,000 clones, around 87% recorded once. The sample was peripheral blood. The receptors stem from a man at least 80 years old with acute or convalescent COVID-19.

The V call is TRBV5-1, the J call TRBJ2-7; maybe TRBD1 (5 bases). With 7 bases removed from V and 0 bases from J, the gap between germline ends came to 14 bases. The germline V gene encodes CDR1 SGHRS and CDR2 YFSETQ. The CDR3 contains 14 residues. As DNA, the CDR3 is TGCGCCAGCCGCCAAGACAGCCGCTCCTACGAGCAGTACTTC. Protein product: CASRQDSRSYEQYF.

This clone appeared a few times. This chain connects TRBV28 to TRBJ1-4, with D perhaps TRBD1 (5 bases). The germline V gene encodes CDR1 MDHEN and CDR2 SYDVKM. Trimming took 6 bases from V and 6 from J, leaving 17 bases between them. The CDR3 contains 15 residues. CDR3 sequence (DNA): TGTGCCAGCAGCGATATTTTGACAGCCTATGAAAAACTGTTTTTT. Translation gives CASSDILTAYEKLFF.

V is TRBV5-1 and J is TRBJ1-3; D unresolved. Trimming took 4 bases from V and 0 from J, leaving 14 bases between them. The CDR3 has 16 amino acids. Germline CDR1 reads SGHRS; CDR2 reads YFSETQ. CDR3 coding DNA: TGCGCCAGCAGCCCATCCCGGGATCTCTCTGGAAACACCATATATTTT. Translated, it gives CASSPSRDLSGNTIYF.

With respect to this clone: Other DNA sequences in this specimen translate into the identical CDR3. The chain uses TRBV2 and TRBJ2-1, with 13 bases matching TRBD2. The V and J ends lost 4 bases and 4 bases, in that order; junction bases with no gene match: 4. The CDR3 contains 16 residues. Germline V gene data show CDR1 as SNHLY and CDR2 as FYNNEI. The CDR3 spells CASSAPGLAGYNEQFF. CDR3 sequence (DNA): TGTGCCAGCAGTGCACCGGGACTAGCGGGGTACAATGAGCAGTTCTTC.

The gene calls are TRBV28 and TRBJ1-5; TRBD1 agrees at 7 bases. The germline V gene encodes CDR1 MDHEN and CDR2 SYDVKM. The CDR3 has 16 residues. With V trimmed by 9 bases and J by 0 bases, 11 bases remained unmatched. The CDR3: CASSSWTGLSNQPQHF. For the CDR3, the DNA is TGTGCCAGTAGCTCCTGGACAGGCCTTAGCAATCAGCCCCAGCATTTT.

V gene TRBV29-1 combines with J gene TRBJ2-5; D is ambiguous. There are 12 residues in the CDR3. Trimming pared 3 bases from V and 5 bases from J, leaving 10 bases between. Germline V gives CDR1 SQVTM, CDR2 ANQGSEA. The CDR3 DNA follows: TGCAGCGTTGACGAAGCTAGGGAGACCCAGTACTTC. Its protein product is CSVDEARETQYF.

The V call is TRBV19, the J call TRBJ1-2; 10 bases match TRBD1. V lost 6 bases, J lost 7 bases, and 5 bases stayed unmatched. Germline V gene lookup returns CDR1 LNHDA and CDR2 SQIVND (reference sequence). The CDR3 covers 13 residues. The CDR3 sequence: CASSRQGAGGYTF. CDR3 DNA sequence: TGTGCCAGTAGCCGACAGGGGGCCGGTGGCTACACCTTC.

The CDR3 region has the DNA TGTGCCAGTAGTAGGCCGGGACAGGGGGCGTCCGCTAGCGAGCAGTACTTC. Translating gives CASSRPGQGASASEQYF. The chain carries TRBV19 and TRBJ2-7; the match to TRBD1 covers 12 bases. With 4 bases clipped from V and 6 bases from J, the junction kept 13 bases outside the gene matches. In germline, CDR1 is LNHDA, CDR2 SQIVND (reference sequence). This CDR3 is 17 amino acids long.

This rearrangement joins TRBV28 to TRBJ1-3, with 8 positions matching TRBD1. Germline V gene data show CDR1 as MDHEN and CDR2 as SYDVKM. CDR3 size: 15 residues. V lost 6 bases and J lost 3; bases outside the gene matches: 7. The CDR3, as DNA: TGTGCCAGCAGCCGACAGGGGTTGAATGGAAACACCATATATTTT. Its protein is CASSRQGLNGNTIYF.

This clone came up once. This sequence joins TRBV5-1 and TRBJ2-2, with D possibly matching TRBD2 (6 bases). Germline V gives CDR1 SGHRS, CDR2 YFSETQ. Trimming took 4 bases from V and 4 from J, leaving 8 bases between them. The CDR3 runs to 13 residues. The CDR3 DNA reads TGCGCCAGCAGCCCCGGGGGCACCGGGGAGCTGTTTTTT. Amino acids: CASSPGGTGELFF.

The genes are TRBV19 and TRBJ2-3; D remains unclear. CDR1 is LNHDA and CDR2 is SQIVND in the germline V gene (reference sequence). Trimming took off 3 bases at V and 0 bases at J, with 7 bases between the two ends. CDR3 size: 14 residues. The CDR3 DNA sequence: TGTGCCAGTAGTATCTTCGGGAGCACAGATACGCAGTATTTT. This translates into CASSIFGSTDTQYF.

The rearrangement links TRBV13 to TRBJ2-3; the match to TRBD2 covers 12 bases. V lost 5 bases and J lost 4; bases outside the gene matches: 4. The CDR3 length is 15 residues. The germline V gene has CDR1 PRHDT and CDR2 FYEKMQ (reference sequence). The CDR3 region has the DNA TGTGCCAGCAGCCTAGCGGGGGGGCGTGCAGATACGCAGTATTTT. It codes for CASSLAGGRADTQYF.